What follows are 24 T cell receptor beta chains derived from one specimen sequenced in a study of T cell changes during pregnancy in multiple sclerosis. The assay was immunoSEQ multiplex PCR, and TCRdb's table has in-frame clones only and misses some. The data contain tens of thousands of clones, around 93% of them singletons. This sample comprised peripheral blood, obtained after pregnancy. Every receptor here comes from a female donor in good health, enrolled as a control in a pregnancy study.

In this sample, this clone turned up a few times. The gene calls are TRBV28 and TRBJ1-2; 7 bases are a match to TRBD1. The CDR3 loop spans 12 amino acids. With V trimmed by 7 bases and J by 8 bases, 7 bases remained unmatched. CDR1 and CDR2 from the germline V gene are MDHEN and SYDVKM. The CDR3 region is CASKGALRGYTF. The CDR3 DNA reads as TGTGCCAGCAAGGGGGCGTTGCGGGGCTACACCTTC.

The chain links TRBV2 to TRBJ2-7, with TRBD2 matching 8 bases. The V gene end was trimmed by 1 base and the J gene end by 5 bases; junction bases not matched to a gene: 4. Germline lookup yields CDR1 SNHLY and CDR2 FYNNEI. CDR3 length: 14 amino acids. The CDR3 DNA is TGTGCCAGCAGTGAAGGGCTAGCGGGTGACGAGCAGTACTTC. Translation: CASSEGLAGDEQYF.

This rearrangement joins TRBV6-1 to TRBJ1-4; D perhaps matches TRBD1 (6 bases). V was pared by 3 bases and J by 7 bases, with 18 bases between. The CDR3 runs 16 residues. CDR1 and CDR2 from the germline V gene are MNHNS and SASEGT. CDR3 region: CASSDSVGGRGEKLFF. As DNA, the CDR3 is TGTGCCAGCAGTGATAGTGTGGGGGGGCGCGGTGAAAAACTGTTTTTT.

This chain connects TRBV2 to TRBJ1-2; TRBD1 aligns across 12 bases. V shed 8 bases, J shed 7 bases, and the junction held 5 bases outside the gene matches. Per germline, CDR1 SNHLY and CDR2 FYNNEI. The CDR3 runs to 13 residues. The CDR3 DNA reads TGTGCCAGCCAGGGACAGGGGGCAGGTGGCTACACCTTC. This sequence encodes CASQGQGAGGYTF.

The rearrangement links TRBV2 to TRBJ1-1; unclear D gene. Trimming cost V 8 bases and J 3 bases, with 19 bases left between them. CDR3 length: 15 residues. The germline V gene has CDR1 SNHLY and CDR2 FYNNEI. The CDR3, as DNA: TGTGCCAGCCGTTTAAGGGATCTCGGGGACACTGAAGCTTTCTTT. Translated: CASRLRDLGDTEAFF.

This clone has just a few counts. The J gene is TRBJ1-5, the V gene TRBV12-5, with D uncertain. Germline V lookup: CDR1 LGHNT, CDR2 FRNRAP. The V gene lost 4 bases and the J gene lost 5 bases, with 21 bases spanning the gap. The CDR3 spans 17 residues. The CDR3, as DNA: TGTGCTAGTGGTTCCCCCAGAATGAGGTACGAAGATCAGCCCCAGCATTTT. Translated: CASGSPRMRYEDQPQHF.

The chain carries TRBV29-1 and TRBJ1-2; D uncertain. V lost 6 bases and J 3 bases, leaving 11 bases between the germline ends. The CDR3 has 12 amino acids. Germline V CDR1 and CDR2: SQVTM, ANQGSEA. The CDR3 loop is CSVSSLYYGYTF. As DNA, the CDR3 is TGCAGCGTGTCCTCACTGTACTATGGCTACACCTTC.

The chain couples TRBV28 to TRBJ2-1, with D perhaps TRBD2 (6 bases). There are 17 residues in the CDR3. Germline V CDR1 and CDR2: MDHEN, SYDVKM. The ends were cut back, 4 bases at V and 4 bases at J, with 20 bases in the middle. The CDR3 region has the DNA TGTGCCAGCAGTTCTCAATCTCTAGCGACCCTATACAATGAGCAGTTCTTC. It is translated as CASSSQSLATLYNEQFF.

The rearrangement links TRBV4-1 to TRBJ2-5; the match to TRBD2 covers 9 bases. V trimming: 4 bases; J trimming: 5 bases; junction bases outside the gene matches: 8. This CDR3 has 15 residues. Germline V lookup: CDR1 MGHRA, CDR2 YSYEKL. For the CDR3, the DNA is TGCGCCAGCAGCCCGACTAGCGGTTTAAGGGAGACCCAGTACTTC. Encoded protein: CASSPTSGLRETQYF.

This chain links TRBV11-3 with TRBJ2-2; D is ambiguous. CDR1 is SGHNT and CDR2 is YENEEA in the germline V gene. The CDR3 is 13 amino acids. V dropped 5 bases and J dropped 7 bases, with 11 bases sitting between them. CDR3 DNA sequence: TGTGCCAGCAGCCCTACACGGGTCGGGGAGCTGTTTTTT. It codes for CASSPTRVGELFF.

This chain connects TRBV5-1 to TRBJ1-2; D gene unclear. The ends were cut back, 0 bases at V and 4 bases at J, with 13 bases in the middle. The CDR3 sequence is 15 residues long. The germline V gene has CDR1 SGHRS and CDR2 YFSETQ. The CDR3 DNA is TGCGCCAGCAGCTTGGAAGTGCGGTCGGGCTATGGCTACACCTTC. Its translation: CASSLEVRSGYGYTF.

This chain joins TRBV19 and TRBJ1-1; TRBD1 matches 9 bases. The V gene end was trimmed by 6 bases and the J gene end by 6 bases; junction bases not matched to a gene: 11. The CDR3 has 15 residues. Germline CDR1 and CDR2: LNHDA and SQIVND (reference sequence). The chain's CDR3 is CASSRGGTGLPEAFF. DNA for the CDR3: TGTGCCAGTAGCAGGGGTGGGACAGGGTTGCCTGAAGCTTTCTTT. The whole variable domain, filled in from reference TRBV19 and TRBJ1-1, reads DGGITQSPKYLFRKEGQNVTLSCEQNLNHDAMYWYRQDPGQGLRLIYYSQIVNDFQKGDIAEGYSVSREKKESFPLTVTSAQKNPTAFYLCASSRGGTGLPEAFFGQGTRLTVV.

V usage is TRBV25-1 and J usage is TRBJ2-1, with 11 positions matching TRBD2. This CDR3 has 17 residues. Germline-derived CDR1 and CDR2 are MGHDK and SYGVNS. Trimming took 2 bases from V and 8 from J; bases not matched to a gene: 11. The CDR3: CASSEREGSGGADEQFF. The CDR3 nucleotides are TGTGCCAGCAGTGAAAGGGAGGGTAGCGGGGGGGCAGATGAGCAGTTCTTC.

This rearrangement joins TRBV7-2 to TRBJ1-5; no reliable D call. The length of the CDR3 is 16 residues. Trimming left V 0 bases short and J 2 bases short, with 11 bases between. The germline V gene has CDR1 SGHTA and CDR2 FQGNSA. This CDR3 reads CASSLALLGGNQPQHF. The CDR3 bases are TGTGCCAGCAGCTTAGCGCTTCTCGGGGGCAATCAGCCCCAGCATTTT.

This clone was seen just once. V is TRBV28 and J is TRBJ2-3; TRBD2 agrees at 14 bases. V shed 3 bases and J 3 bases; nucleotides not matched to a gene: 5. Germline V gene lookup returns CDR1 MDHEN and CDR2 SYDVKM. The CDR3 totals 17 residues. CDR3 in amino acids: CASSFPGTSGRTDTQYF. Written as DNA, the CDR3 is TGTGCCAGCAGTTTCCCCGGGACTAGCGGGAGAACAGATACGCAGTATTTT.

The gene calls are TRBV19 and TRBJ2-1; a weak D match, TRBD2 (5 bases). V lost 5 bases to trimming and J lost 8 bases, with 19 bases between them. Germline lookup yields CDR1 LNHDA and CDR2 SQIVND (reference sequence). The CDR3 has 15 amino acids. Written as DNA, the CDR3 is TGTGCCAGTAGTCCCGGCCGGACTTCAGGAGATGAGCAGTTCTTC. It encodes CASSPGRTSGDEQFF.

The chain links TRBV7-2 to TRBJ2-3, with TRBD1 as a possible D gene (5 bases). From germline, CDR1 is SGHTA and CDR2 FQGNSA. The germline V and J ends were trimmed by 1 base and 8 bases, with 16 bases remaining between them. The CDR3 runs to 15 residues. CDR3 bases: TGTGCCAGCAGCTTAGTGGATCCTTCCCAGGGTACGCAGTATTTT. Translating it yields CASSLVDPSQGTQYF.

The chain combines TRBV27 with TRBJ2-5; unclear D gene. The tail of the sequence fits TRBJ2-7 better, so the J call may be wrong. This CDR3 contains 15 residues. Per germline, CDR1 MNHEY and CDR2 SMNVEV (reference sequence). The CDR3 is CASSQLPSWGYEQYF. CDR3 coding DNA: TGTGCCAGCAGTCAACTGCCGTCGTGGGGCTACGAGCAGTACTTC.

The chain employs TRBV5-4 and TRBJ1-4; 9 positions agree with TRBD1. V was clipped by 4 bases and J by 2 bases; unmatched bases: 6. The germline V gene has CDR1 SGHNT and CDR2 YYREEE (reference sequence). The CDR3 extends over 16 amino acids. The CDR3 reads CASSERQGVTNEKLFF. CDR3 sequence (DNA): TGTGCCAGCAGCGAGAGACAGGGGGTGACTAATGAAAAACTGTTTTTT.

The chain carries TRBV10-3 and TRBJ2-2, with TRBD2 matching 16 bases. The CDR3 runs 16 residues. Germline CDR1 ENHRY, CDR2 SYGVKD. The V and J ends lost 11 bases and 3 bases, in that order; junction bases with no gene match: 6. CDR3 sequence reads: CASGLAGGSDTGELFF. The CDR3 coding sequence is TGTGCCTCGGGACTAGCGGGAGGGTCCGACACCGGGGAGCTGTTTTTT.

A single count supports this clone. The chain is built from TRBV7-2 and TRBJ2-7; 8 bases fit TRBD2. The CDR3 totals 16 residues. Trimming at V came to 1 base and at J to 5 bases, leaving 10 bases not matched to a gene. Germline values: CDR1 SGHTA, CDR2 FQGNSA. CDR3 DNA: TGTGCCAGCAGCTTAGGTCCTTTGGGACTAGGCCACGAGCAGTACTTC. This codes for CASSLGPLGLGHEQYF.

This chain links TRBV29-1 with TRBJ1-1; 8 bases fit TRBD1. The CDR3 loop spans 11 amino acids. The V segment lost 7 bases and the J segment 7 bases; nucleotides outside the gene matches: 5. Germline V gives CDR1 SQVTM, CDR2 ANQGSEA. CDR3 sequence: CSARTGSEAFF. DNA for the CDR3: TGCAGCGCCCGGACAGGGAGTGAAGCTTTCTTT.

V and J are TRBV21-1 and TRBJ2-7; TRBD2, as called in the table, went unchecked against the DNA. TRBV21-1 is classified as a pseudogene. CDR3 length: 17 residues. The DNA for the CDR3 is TGTGCCAGCAGCAAAGACGAAGCGGGGCAGGGGCACGACGAGCAGTACTTC. Translating gives CASSKDEAGQGHDEQYF.

The V gene is TRBV30, the J gene TRBJ2-1; 10 bases match TRBD2. CDR3 length: 14 amino acids. Germline V lookup: CDR1 GTSNPN, CDR2 SVGIG (reference sequence). V was clipped by 4 bases and J by 3 bases; unmatched bases: 3. The CDR3 sequence is CAWTSGGRYNEQFF. The CDR3 DNA sequence: TGTGCCTGGACTAGCGGGGGACGCTACAATGAGCAGTTCTTC.